These 4 T cell receptor beta chains came from one sample sequenced in a study of blood T cell repertoires in COVID-19. TCRdb keeps only in-frame clones here, not all; method: immunoSEQ multiplex PCR. Of about 75,000 clones listed, about four fifths are singletons. The sample comprised peripheral blood. The receptor source for this set is an elderly woman with active or convalescent COVID-19.

The CDR3 reads CASSLVLAGGIHEQFF. The CDR3 DNA reads as TGTGCCAGCAGTCTGGTTCTAGCGGGAGGGATTCATGAGCAGTTCTTC. The chain employs TRBV27 and TRBJ2-1; 12 nucleotides match TRBD2. Germline trimming cut 5 bases from V and 8 bases from J; bases unmatched to any gene: 10. Germline-derived CDR1 and CDR2 are MNHEY and SMNVEV (reference sequence). This CDR3 is built from 16 residues.

This clone was seen a few times. The chain links TRBV29-1 to TRBJ2-7; 12 nucleotides match TRBD2. The CDR3 spans 14 residues. V lost 5 bases, J lost 5 bases, and 7 bases stayed unmatched. Germline V CDR1 and CDR2: SQVTM, ANQGSEA. The CDR3 is CSVRRTSGNHEQYF. The CDR3 DNA sequence: TGCAGCGTTCGGAGGACTAGCGGGAACCACGAGCAGTACTTC.

This clone was counted a few times. The V and J genes are TRBV5-8 and TRBJ1-6; a weak D match, TRBD1 (6 bases). From germline, CDR1 is SGHTS and CDR2 YDEGEE. The CDR3 spans 15 residues. Trimming removed 4 bases from V and 3 bases from J, with 11 bases in between. In DNA, the CDR3 is TGTGCCAGCAGCACTCCGGGACACTATAATTCACCCCTCCACTTT. It translates to CASSTPGHYNSPLHF.

The chain recombines TRBV19 with TRBJ2-2; weak D call: TRBD2 (7 bases). V was pared by 6 bases and J by 7 bases, with 18 bases between. CDR3 size: 15 residues. In germline, CDR1 is LNHDA, CDR2 SQIVND (reference sequence). The CDR3: CASRRGGGYGGELFF. CDR3 bases: TGTGCCAGTAGGAGGGGCGGGGGCTACGGCGGGGAGCTGTTTTTT.